The TCR beta chain described here comes from a study of cytomegalovirus exposure and HLA in healthy donors. The PCR contained 60 Vbeta and 13 Jbeta primers. Profiled with immunoSEQ multiplex PCR; TCRdb holds only in-frame clones, not every one. The sample includes 55,000 to 70,000 clones, about nine tenths seen only once; the top ten take roughly 2%. The germline CDR1 and CDR2 sequences are MNHEY and SMNVEV (reference sequence). Trimming cost V 7 bases and J 7 bases, with 22 bases left between them. The CDR3 has 15 residues. The sequence was obtained from a woman in her twenties or thirties in good health and CMV-seronegative. Sequenced input: PBMCs. The chain joins TRBV27 to TRBJ1-2; D is possibly TRBD1 (5 bases). The CDR3 spells CASTARSGVVGGYTF. The DNA of the CDR3 is TGTGCCAGCACCGCCCGATCGGGGGTGGTGGGTGGCTACACCTTC.